This T cell receptor beta chain was documented in a study of blood T cells in healthy people across ages. This clonotype occurred a few times. Each sample had at least 7 million PBMCs isolated. In germline, CDR1 is DFQATT, CDR2 SNEGSKA (reference sequence). The CDR3 runs 13 residues. V lost 4 bases and J 0 bases, leaving 10 bases between the germline ends. For the second PCR, which ran for 7 to 11 cycles, a sample-barcoded 5' primer and a J-beta primer mix were used. Per-sample output comprised a minimum of 2.5 million paired-end reads containing CDR3. TCRdb redid the calling of the 5' RACE reads with MiXCR, one entry per CDR3 protein. This sample has under 800,000 distinct CDR3 sequences; under 25% occur once, and the top ten carry approximately 3.7%.

J is TRBJ2-7 and V is TRBV20-1; TRBD1 might be the D (6 bases). The specimen was blood. The clonotype originates from a man aged 70-80 years in good health. The CDR3: CSANLGGSYEQYF. Written as DNA, the CDR3 is TGCAGTGCTAATCTAGGGGGCTCCTACGAGCAGTACTTC.